A selection of T cell receptor beta chains follows, all from one sample in a study of multiple sclerosis patients with progressive multifocal leukoencephalopathy. The protocol was immunoSEQ multiplex PCR, while the TCRdb copy is restricted to in-frame clones and leaves out a portion. The repertoire includes tens of thousands of clones, under 90% of them detected once, and roughly 1.6% sits in the top ten. The starting material was PBMCs, obtained from a patient treated with natalizumab. The receptors were gathered from a human donor with multiple sclerosis. CDR3s include the opening cysteine and the closing phenylalanine or tryptophan. A D gene is named only where the DNA matches it firmly. Part of the rows lack a size; the others show once, few, many or a class for expanded clones.

size: -; V: TRBV18; J: TRBJ1-5; D: TRBD1; CDR3: CASSPDRAYSNQPQHF; DNA: TGTGCCAGCTCACCAGACAGGGCGTATAGCAATCAGCCCCAGCATTTT
size: -; V: TRBV27; J: TRBJ2-5; D: TRBD1; CDR3: CASSLSNRGETQYF; DNA: TGTGCCAGCAGTTTATCGAACAGGGGGGAGACCCAGTACTTC
size: -; V: TRBV15; J: TRBJ2-1; D: -; CDR3: CATSRDMSNSYNEQFF; DNA: TGTGCCACCAGCAGAGATATGTCTAATTCCTACAATGAGCAGTTCTTC
size: -; V: TRBV5-1; J: TRBJ2-7; D: -; CDR3: CASSLGQGPYEQYF; DNA: TGCGCCAGCAGCTTGGGGCAGGGCCCCTACGAGCAGTACTTC
size: -; V: TRBV7-9; J: TRBJ1-1; D: TRBD1; CDR3: CASGLQGFTEAFF; DNA: TGTGCCAGCGGTTTACAGGGGTTCACTGAAGCTTTCTTT
size: once; V: TRBV2; J: TRBJ2-3; D: -; CDR3: CASSSIGDTQYF; DNA: TGTGCCAGCAGTTCTATAGGGGATACGCAGTATTTT
size: -; V: TRBV7-2; J: TRBJ2-1; D: TRBD2; CDR3: CASSSGTSGKNEQFF; DNA: TGTGCCAGCAGCTCCGGGACTAGCGGGAAAAATGAGCAGTTCTTC
size: -; V: TRBV19; J: TRBJ2-1; D: TRBD1; CDR3: CASSIGTGGNEQFF; DNA: TGTGCCAGTAGTATAGGGACAGGGGGGAATGAGCAGTTCTTC
size: -; V: TRBV10-3; J: TRBJ2-7; D: TRBD2; CDR3: CAISDIGLALNEQYF; DNA: TGTGCCATCAGTGATATAGGACTAGCGCTCAACGAGCAGTACTTC
size: once; V: TRBV11-2; J: TRBJ2-1; D: TRBD2; CDR3: CASSLSTGVAGVSYNEQFF; DNA: TGTGCCAGCAGCTTATCAACAGGGGTAGCGGGAGTTTCTTACAATGAGCAGTTCTTC
size: -; V: TRBV9; J: TRBJ2-3; D: TRBD1; CDR3: CASSVSPRQGTDTQYF; DNA: TGTGCCAGCAGCGTAAGCCCGAGACAGGGGACAGATACGCAGTATTTT
size: -; V: TRBV19; J: TRBJ2-7; D: TRBD2; CDR3: CASSIASGRGNEQYF; DNA: TGTGCCAGTAGTATAGCTAGCGGGAGAGGTAACGAGCAGTACTTC
size: -; V: TRBV28; J: TRBJ2-4; D: -; CDR3: CASSFFQGKGNIQYF; DNA: TGTGCCAGCAGTTTCTTTCAGGGGAAGGGGAACATTCAGTACTTC
size: -; V: TRBV19; J: TRBJ1-5; D: -; CDR3: CASSIVWRSQPQHF; DNA: TGTGCCAGTAGTATTGTGTGGAGGTCTCAGCCCCAGCATTTT
size: -; V: TRBV23-1; J: TRBJ2-1; D: -; CDR3: CASSAQGNGRPDTRTHNEQFF; DNA: TGCGCCAGCAGCGCACAGGGTAACGGGAGACCCGACACTCGTACTCACAATGAGCAGTTCTTC
size: -; V: TRBV5-5; J: TRBJ2-7; D: -; CDR3: CASSVTGIGAYEQYF; DNA: TGTGCCAGCAGCGTAACAGGAATAGGGGCCTACGAGCAGTACTTC
size: -; V: TRBV6-6; J: TRBJ1-5; D: -; CDR3: CASSYSSEGNQPQHF; DNA: TGTGCCAGCAGTTACTCGTCGGAGGGGAATCAGCCCCAGCATTTT
size: -; V: TRBV28; J: TRBJ2-1; D: -; CDR3: CASSLFQGPSNEQFF; DNA: TGTGCCAGCAGTTTATTCCAGGGCCCTTCCAATGAGCAGTTCTTC
size: -; V: TRBV30; J: TRBJ1-4; D: TRBD1; CDR3: CAWGDTGTAEKLFF; DNA: TGTGCCTGGGGGGATACCGGGACAGCTGAAAAACTGTTTTTT
size: -; V: TRBV5-1; J: TRBJ2-1; D: TRBD2; CDR3: CASSPGTSGYNEQFF; DNA: TGCGCCAGCAGCCCCGGGACTAGCGGTTACAATGAGCAGTTCTTC
size: -; V: TRBV19; J: TRBJ1-5; D: -; CDR3: CASSGTRSNQPQHF; DNA: TGTGCCAGCAGCGGGACAAGGAGCAATCAGCCCCAGCATTTT
size: -; V: TRBV10-3; J: TRBJ1-5; D: TRBD1; CDR3: CAISGPGQEGQPQHF; DNA: TGTGCCATCAGTGGACCGGGACAGGAAGGTCAGCCCCAGCATTTT
size: -; V: TRBV9; J: TRBJ1-5; D: -; CDR3: CASSAGDWQPQHF; DNA: TGTGCCAGCAGCGCTGGTGACTGGCAGCCCCAGCATTTT
size: -; V: TRBV7-2; J: TRBJ1-1; D: -; CDR3: CASSSTGTVRGTEAFF; DNA: TGTGCCAGCAGCTCAACCGGGACCGTGAGGGGAACTGAAGCTTTCTTT
size: -; V: TRBV5-1; J: TRBJ1-3; D: -; CDR3: CASSLTGPGNTIYF; DNA: TGCGCCAGCAGCTTAACAGGACCTGGAAACACCATATATTTT
size: -; V: TRBV27; J: TRBJ1-5; D: -; CDR3: CASSLSPGGAQPQHF; DNA: TGTGCCAGCAGTTTATCGCCGGGGGGGGCCCAACCCCAGCATTTT
size: -; V: TRBV5-4; J: TRBJ2-3; D: -; CDR3: CASSLTGSSTDTQYF; DNA: TGTGCCAGCAGCTTGACAGGGAGTAGCACAGATACGCAGTATTTT
size: -; V: TRBV14; J: TRBJ1-2; D: -; CDR3: CASSFDRPYYGYTF; DNA: TGTGCCAGCAGCTTTGACAGGCCCTACTATGGCTACACCTTC
size: once; V: TRBV19; J: TRBJ1-2; D: TRBD1; CDR3: CASSRGQGNRYTF; DNA: TGTGCCAGTAGTAGGGGACAGGGGAATCGCTACACCTTC
size: -; V: TRBV7-9; J: TRBJ1-1; D: -; CDR3: CASSAQGPTNTEAFF; DNA: TGTGCCAGCAGCGCCCAGGGCCCGACGAACACCGAAGCTTTCTTT
size: once; V: TRBV5-8; J: TRBJ2-2; D: -; CDR3: CASRETLNTGELFF; DNA: TGTGCCAGCAGAGAGACTCTCAACACCGGGGAGCTGTTTTTT
size: -; V: TRBV9; J: TRBJ1-1; D: -; CDR3: CASSVGGDTEAFF; DNA: TGTGCCAGCAGCGTAGGTGGCGACACTGAAGCTTTCTTT
size: -; V: TRBV27; J: TRBJ2-2; D: TRBD2; CDR3: CASSLRTSGLEGTGELFF; DNA: TGTGCCAGCAGTTTACGGACTAGCGGACTCGAGGGCACCGGGGAGCTGTTTTTT
size: -; V: TRBV19; J: TRBJ2-2; D: TRBD1; CDR3: CASSTGGWTGELFF; DNA: TGTGCCAGTAGTACAGGGGGCTGGACCGGGGAGCTGTTTTTT
size: -; V: TRBV6-1; J: TRBJ2-7; D: TRBD2; CDR3: CASSVSGRASVYEQYF; DNA: TGTGCCAGCAGTGTTAGCGGGAGGGCCTCGGTATACGAGCAGTACTTC
size: -; V: TRBV5-8; J: TRBJ2-7; D: -; CDR3: CASSFRAKVGVSPYEQYF; DNA: TGTGCCAGCAGCTTCCGAGCCAAAGTTGGTGTTTCTCCCTACGAGCAGTACTTC
size: -; V: TRBV25-1; J: TRBJ1-2; D: TRBD1; CDR3: CASSEITGDYDGYTF; DNA: TGTGCCAGCAGTGAAATTACAGGGGATTATGATGGCTACACCTTC
size: -; V: TRBV19; J: TRBJ2-3; D: TRBD2; CDR3: CASSMAGASTDTQYF; DNA: TGTGCCAGTAGTATGGCGGGAGCGAGCACAGATACGCAGTATTTT